This T cell receptor beta chain was found in a study of follicular helper T cells after annual influenza vaccination. Some clones are missing from TCRdb's copy, which holds only in-frame ones; the method was immunoSEQ multiplex PCR. Of over 8,000 clones in the sample, about 80% are singletons; the top ten hold over 3%. CDR3 length: 15 residues. Germline CDR1 SGHAT, CDR2 FQNNGV. Between the trimmed V and J ends, which lost 2 bases and 3 bases, there was a span of 11 bases. Time point in this sample: 2014-2015 season, pre-vaccination. Sorted cTfh were non-naive CD4+CXCR5+PD-1+, either ICOS+CD38+ or ICOS-CD38-.

The sequence was collected from an adult who received the influenza vaccine. The V call is TRBV11-2, the J call TRBJ1-5; D is uncertain. This specimen was CXCR5+ CD38- circulating T follicular helper cells from blood, taken on the day of influenza vaccination. Subset described: circulating Tfh, non-naive CD4+CXCR5+PD-1+ (ICOS+CD38+ or ICOS-CD38-). The CDR3 nucleotides read TGTGCCAGCAGCTTAAGCGGTGGAGACAATCAGCCCCAGCATTTT. This sequence encodes CASSLSGGDNQPQHF.